This T cell receptor beta chain was recorded in a study of immune cell composition in non-small cell lung cancer (dated by TCRdb to the late 2010s). The study in broad terms: Histologic subtype was assigned using H&E plus p63, CK5, Napsin A and TTF-1 immunohistochemistry, mainly lung adenocarcinoma or squamous cell carcinoma. Supplementary cohort #1 consisted of approximately eleven lung adenocarcinoma cases with paired tumour/lung TCR-beta sequencing and with TIL populations generated to assess tumour reactivity. The subtype comparisons left out a handful of tumour specimens with TCR-beta data because those specimens were rare histological subtypes. Adaptive Biotechnologies TCR-beta sequencing was carried out on 34 paired NSCLC tumour and non-adjacent lung specimens, as well as on around 24 tumour-only specimens.

Normal lung samples were non-adjacent lung tissue taken as far from the tumour as possible, at least 3 cm away, from the same patient. From frozen aliquots of unsorted single-cell suspensions, genomic DNA was isolated using the QIAamp DNA kit. Tissues were received within 2 hours of resection and processed immediately into single-cell suspensions. Tissue was mechanically dissociated and enzymatically digested with DNase I, collagenase I and hyaluronidase for around 27 minutes at 37 °C, then filtered and RBC-lysed. Note on this clone: The antigen it recognizes is unknown. No base quality values were provided; no much bigger clone lies one nucleotide off.

TCR-beta CDR3 regions were amplified from genomic DNA by a two-step multiplex PCR, with the second step adding Illumina-compatible adaptors. TCR-beta immunosequencing was performed on an Illumina platform as a commercial immunoSEQ service. The study's processing was this. Two measures summarised the repertoires: productive clonality, and Top 10 Clones, meaning the percentage of T-cell templates coming from the ten most frequent sequences. Values of productive clonality ranged from 0 to 1, with a monoclonal population indicated by a value of 1. Sequences comprising at least 0.1% of tumour T-cell templates but absent from matched non-adjacent lung were defined as tumour-associated clones and were identified via log10 scatter plots. Student's t-tests were used for two-group comparisons, ANOVA for comparisons across stages, and linear regression for relationships, with analyses done in GraphPad Prism7 and R. The source is immuneACCESS, and TCRdb retained only in-frame sequences with V and J called. Part of the clones is not carried over; for the studies checked, unresolved V genes explain less than half of this, and the remainder is unexplained. Clone size and the V and J calls come from that table; the DNA yielded D and trimming. The sample table shows about 4,000 clones, and under 80% are seen once. 9% to 9.5% of the sample lies in the top ten.

Summary of the overall study and its limitations: The reactivity cohort included only roughly nine cases, and whether tumour-reactive clones share sequences with the dominant in vivo tumour-associated clones was not shown. Smoking pack-years did not significantly correlate with tumour TCR-beta clonality. Tumour-associated clones >0.5% were found in nearly half of NSCLC cases, namely in approximately 30% of adenocarcinomas versus less than 85% of squamous carcinomas. In 10 adenocarcinoma cases, maximal tumour-associated clone frequency correlated strongly with TIL tumour reactivity, whereas overall clonality did not.

From cysteine to phenylalanine, the CDR3 is 15 amino acids long. Just the 45-base CDR3 DNA is kept, in frame starting at base 1. The germline V gene (reference sequence) specifies SGHKS as CDR1 and YYEKEE as CDR2. The V end gives up 0 bases and the J end 8 bases, leaving 6 bases in the junction not matched to a gene. This TCR came from a human donor with non-small cell lung cancer. Material: non-adjacent lung tissue. Recombination joined TRBV5-5 with TRBJ2-1, with 9 bases in between that match TRBD1. The CDR3 has the sequence CASSLVGGTGYEQFF. The nucleotide sequence reads TGTGCCAGCAGCTTGGTGGGAGGGACAGGGTATGAGCAGTTCTTC.